Listed below are T cell receptor beta chains from one sample, sequenced in a study of T-cell reconstitution after alpha-beta-depleted transplantation in children. TCRdb independently ran MiXCR on the PCR reads; one entry per CDR3 protein. The sample lists over 85,000 distinct CDR3 sequences; around 5.9% were seen once. The starting material was PBMCs, mostly from graft donor cells, obtained 60 days after TCRalphabeta/CD19-depleted stem cell transplant. The receptors were gathered from a female patient aged 2-10 years who had a stem cell transplant for Fanconi anemia, so the T cells may come from the graft donor. Both conserved end residues are part of each CDR3. A D gene is named only where the DNA matches it firmly. Clone size is not always given. Where it is, it says once, few, many or a class for expanded clones.

J gene: TRBJ1-2
clone size: many
V gene: TRBV14
D gene: NA
CDR3 length: 13
CDR3 DNA: TGTGCCAGCAGCCAAGTATTTTCCTATGGCTACACCTTC
CDR3 protein: CASSQVFSYGYTF

J gene: TRBJ2-4
clone size: medium-sized
V gene: TRBV29-1
D gene: NA
CDR3 length: 14
CDR3 DNA: TGCAGCGTCGGGGACGGGGGCGGCAAAAACATTCAGTACTTC
CDR3 protein: CSVGDGGGKNIQYF

J gene: TRBJ2-2
clone size: many
V gene: TRBV5-1
D gene: NA
CDR3 length: 11
CDR3 DNA: TGCGCCAGCAGCGTCTTGGGGGAGCTGTTTTTT
CDR3 protein: CASSVLGELFF

J gene: TRBJ2-2
clone size: many
V gene: TRBV3-1
D gene: TRBD1
CDR3 length: 17
CDR3 DNA: TGTGCCAGCAGCCTACTGACAGGGACAGGGGACACCGGGGAGCTGTTTTTT
CDR3 protein: CASSLLTGTGDTGELFF

J gene: TRBJ2-6
clone size: NA
V gene: TRBV2
D gene: NA
CDR3 length: 14
CDR3 DNA: TGTGCCAGCGCGAAACTCTCTGGGGCCAACGTCCTGACTTTC
CDR3 protein: CASAKLSGANVLTF

J gene: TRBJ2-5
clone size: many
V gene: TRBV12-3/TRBV12-4
D gene: NA
CDR3 length: 11
CDR3 DNA: TGTGCCAGCAGTTTTGCAGCGACCCAGTACTTC
CDR3 protein: CASSFAATQYF

J gene: TRBJ1-6
clone size: NA
V gene: TRBV20-1
D gene: TRBD1
CDR3 length: 15
CDR3 DNA: TGCAGTGCTATGACAGGGTTGGAGGTGGGTTCACCCCTCCACTTT
CDR3 protein: CSAMTGLEVGSPLHF

J gene: TRBJ2-6
clone size: many
V gene: TRBV18
D gene: TRBD1
CDR3 length: 16
CDR3 DNA: TGTGCCAGCTCGCGACAGGGTGGTCCTGGGGCCAACGTCCTGACTTTC
CDR3 protein: CASSRQGGPGANVLTF

J gene: TRBJ1-2
clone size: many
V gene: TRBV28
D gene: NA
CDR3 length: 13
CDR3 DNA: TGTGCCAACCGGGACCCTTTGACTTATGGCTACACCTTC
CDR3 protein: CANRDPLTYGYTF

J gene: TRBJ1-6
clone size: few
V gene: TRBV7-3
D gene: NA
CDR3 length: 12
CDR3 DNA: TGTGCCAGCAGACGCCTAGGGTCACCCCTCCACTTT
CDR3 protein: CASRRLGSPLHF

J gene: TRBJ1-5
clone size: few
V gene: TRBV20-1
D gene: NA
CDR3 length: 13
CDR3 DNA: TGCAGTGCTACCGGGACTGCCAATCAGCCCCAGCATTTT
CDR3 protein: CSATGTANQPQHF

J gene: TRBJ1-4
clone size: few
V gene: TRBV7-8
D gene: NA
CDR3 length: 17
CDR3 DNA: TGTGCCAGCAGCGCACGACCACCACAGGGAACTAATGAAAAACTGTTTTTT
CDR3 protein: CASSARPPQGTNEKLFF

J gene: TRBJ1-2
clone size: many
V gene: TRBV12-3/TRBV12-4
D gene: NA
CDR3 length: 14
CDR3 DNA: TGTGCCAGCAGTTTAGTCCAGGGAAACTATGGCTACACCTTC
CDR3 protein: CASSLVQGNYGYTF

J gene: TRBJ2-2
clone size: many
V gene: TRBV5-1
D gene: NA
CDR3 length: 16
CDR3 DNA: TGCGCCAGCAGCTGGACAGGGTCGGGAGGATCCGGGGAGCTGTTTTTT
CDR3 protein: CASSWTGSGGSGELFF

J gene: TRBJ2-7
clone size: many
V gene: TRBV11-2
D gene: NA
CDR3 length: 15
CDR3 DNA: TGTGCCAGCAGCTTGGTGGGGGGATTTAGGAACGAGCAGTACTTC
CDR3 protein: CASSLVGGFRNEQYF

J gene: TRBJ2-3
clone size: many
V gene: TRBV5-1
D gene: TRBD2
CDR3 length: 16
CDR3 DNA: TGCGCCAGCAGGCTAGCGGGAGACTCTAGCACAGATACGCAGTATTTT
CDR3 protein: CASRLAGDSSTDTQYF

J gene: TRBJ2-3
clone size: many
V gene: TRBV29-1
D gene: TRBD1
CDR3 length: 17
CDR3 DNA: TGCAGCGTCGCCGGAACCCGCCCGCCTAGCAGGGGGGATACGCAGTATTTT
CDR3 protein: CSVAGTRPPSRGDTQYF

J gene: TRBJ1-3
clone size: NA
V gene: TRBV20-1
D gene: TRBD1
CDR3 length: 14
CDR3 DNA: TGCAGTGCTAGGGGACAGCTGGTAGGAAACACCATATATTTT
CDR3 protein: CSARGQLVGNTIYF

J gene: TRBJ2-1
clone size: few
V gene: TRBV7-2
D gene: TRBD2
CDR3 length: 14
CDR3 DNA: TGTGCCAGCAGCTCGGGGACTAGTCCCTCCGAGCAGTTCTTC
CDR3 protein: CASSSGTSPSEQFF

J gene: TRBJ1-5
clone size: few
V gene: TRBV20-1
D gene: NA
CDR3 length: 15
CDR3 DNA: TGCAGTGCTAGTAGGGCGGGGGCGAGCAATCAGCCCCAGCATTTT
CDR3 protein: CSASRAGASNQPQHF

J gene: TRBJ2-3
clone size: many
V gene: TRBV10-3
D gene: TRBD2
CDR3 length: 14
CDR3 DNA: TGTGCCAGCCTTGGGACTAGCGGTGCGGATACGCAGTATTTT
CDR3 protein: CASLGTSGADTQYF

J gene: TRBJ2-5
clone size: NA
V gene: TRBV5-5
D gene: NA
CDR3 length: 14
CDR3 DNA: TGTGCCAGCAGCTTGGGACAGAGCACAGAGACCCAGTACTTC
CDR3 protein: CASSLGQSTETQYF